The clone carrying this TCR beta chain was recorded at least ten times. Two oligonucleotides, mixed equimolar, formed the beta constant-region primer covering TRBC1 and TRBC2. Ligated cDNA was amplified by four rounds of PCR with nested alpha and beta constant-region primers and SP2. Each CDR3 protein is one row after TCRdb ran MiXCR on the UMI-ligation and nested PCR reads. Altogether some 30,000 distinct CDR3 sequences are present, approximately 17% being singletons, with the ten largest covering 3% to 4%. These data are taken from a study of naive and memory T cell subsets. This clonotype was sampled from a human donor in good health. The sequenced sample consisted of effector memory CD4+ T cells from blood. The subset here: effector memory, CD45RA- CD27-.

CDR3 bases: TGTGCCAGCAGTTTCATGGGAGCAAGCAATCAGCCCCAGCATTTT. Its translation is CASSFMGASNQPQHF. The J gene is TRBJ1-5, the V gene TRBV6-6; D is ambiguous. The CDR3 is 15 amino acids. The V gene's germline CDR1 is MNHNY and CDR2 SVGAGI (reference sequence). V shed 4 bases and J shed 1 base, with 11 bases lying between them.